This TCR beta chain was sequenced during a study of blood T cell repertoires in COVID-19. Whole-study context: The United States, Italy and Spain provided the acute and convalescent COVID-19 samples. T cells, B-cell-depleted T cells, or PBMCs provided the cDNA or gDNA that served as material.

The authors' processing: Amplifying reference gene primers gave estimates of nucleated cell counts. Sequencing was performed with immunoSEQ multiplex PCR; in TCRdb, only in-frame clones are kept and a portion is missing. Clone size and V and J calls were adopted from that table, with D and trimming inferred from the DNA. The data hold 150,000 to 200,000 clones, with around four fifths observed a single time. Germline-derived CDR1 and CDR2 are SGHAT and FQNNGV. Trimming pared 0 bases from V and 13 bases from J, leaving 16 bases between. The CDR3 is 15 residues long. This clone was picked up one time. This chain links TRBV11-2 with TRBJ1-6; D is undetermined. The sample taken for sequencing was peripheral blood. This TCR was recovered from a woman older than 75 with acute or convalescent COVID-19. The CDR3 DNA reads TGTGCCAGCAGCTTAGACTCTACAGATTTCCGCCCCCTCCACTTT. Translating it yields CASSLDSTDFRPLHF.